These T cell receptor beta chains were read from a single sample in a study of Ad26.COV2.S vaccination and SARS-CoV-2 variants. Data came from immunoSEQ multiplex PCR; TCRdb stores just in-frame clones and leaves some out. The sample records around 350,000 clones, around 90% being singletons. The material was peripheral blood, obtained after recovery from COVID-19. These receptor sequences come from a human donor who had recovered from COVID-19. The conserved cysteine and the conserved F or W are not part of the CDR3 here. A D gene is named only where the DNA matches it firmly.

CDR3 length	D gene	V gene	CDR3 protein
15	NA	TRBV19	ASSARGAQKANYGYT
11	NA	TRBV15	ATSRAAISPLH
11	TRBD1	TRBV11-3	ASSPGQGVEAF
15	NA	TRBV13	ASSLRYRDKKWNEQF
14	NA	TRBV4-1	ASSQDTGYGGNTIY
14	NA	TRBV10-2	ASSESGFGSNQPQH
12	NA	TRBV10-3	AISEEVSNYGYT
13	NA	TRBV3-1/TRBV3-2	ASSQGPGRNTEAF
8	NA	TRBV11-2	ASSGRSYT
17	NA	TRBV21-1	ASSTRPDTGTNSGNTIY
14	TRBD1	TRBV2	ASSKDQGEMNTEAF
14	NA	TRBV7-9	ASSPGLHEYGGELF
11	NA	TRBV7-9	ASSLGDQNGYT
10	NA	TRBV7-9	ASSFADQPQH
15	TRBD1	TRBV18	ASSPPGTGKNLHGYT
18	TRBD1	TRBV3-1/TRBV3-2	ASSRFGTGGYSSYNSPLH
11	NA	TRBV27	ASRRRQQETQY
14	TRBD1	TRBV4-1	ASSQIRQGFNYGYT
11	TRBD2	TRBV12-3/TRBV12-4	ASSLARGDGQF
11	NA	TRBV7-9	ASSPPLNEKLF
13	TRBD1	TRBV7-2	ASSLVGQSTDTQY
13	TRBD1	TRBV5-1	ASSSAQGALGGYT
10	NA	TRBV7-9	ASSLAGDEAF
15	TRBD1	TRBV6-4	ASSRYGTGANTGELF
11	TRBD1	TRBV29-1	SDPGQNSYEQY
10	NA	TRBV6-2/TRBV6-3	ASSYSIGEQY
10	TRBD2	TRBV24-1	ATSPSGGTQY